This T cell receptor (beta chain) was found in a study of molecular identifiers for immune sequencing clone quantification. The study's findings and limits: Whereas naive cells kept under 1% of molecules in clones above 20 RNA copies, such clones held over 97% in effectors.

A single record per CDR3 protein comes from TCRdb applying MiXCR to the PCR reads. The sample lists about 36,000 distinct CDR3 sequences; over 15% were seen once. Trimming removed 3 bases at V and 0 bases at J, with 6 bases between. The CDR3 sequence is 14 residues long. This clonotype was recorded at least ten times. The antigen is unknown. The TCR originated in a human donor in good health. Some libraries in this study had Jurkat cell RNA spiked in. The chain is built from TRBV12-3 or TRBV12-4 and TRBJ2-1, with D hard to call. Sequencing was done on a sample of naive CD8+ T cells from blood, with Jurkat cell RNA spiked in. The subset is: FACS-sorted CD8+CD4-CCR7+CD45RA+ naive T cells. The CDR3 reads CASSFGASYNEQFF. The CDR3 nucleotides are TGTGCCAGCAGTTTTGGCGCCTCCTACAATGAGCAGTTCTTC.